These 19 T cell receptor beta chains were all obtained from the same sample, sequenced in a study of OX40 agonist ivuxolimab in advanced cancers. Sequenced by immunoSEQ multiplex PCR; TCRdb stores in-frame clones only, minus some. The data hold about 99,000 clones, with about 91% observed a single time. Here the sequenced sample was CD4+ or CD8+ T cells sorted from blood, taken in a trial of the OX40 agonist ivuxolimab. These TCRs come from an adult with an advanced solid tumor such as melanoma, head and neck, liver or kidney cancer.

V and J are TRBV28 and TRBJ1-5, with 8 bases lining up with TRBD1. V lost 5 bases to trimming and J lost 5 bases; unmatched junction nucleotides: 8. CDR1 and CDR2 (germline): MDHEN, SYDVKM. The CDR3 extends over 15 amino acids. CDR3 region: CASSRNRGIYQPQHF. DNA for the CDR3: TGTGCCAGCAGTCGCAACAGGGGGATTTATCAGCCCCAGCATTTT.

The V and J genes are TRBV5-5 and TRBJ2-1; 11 bases fit TRBD2. V was clipped by 4 bases and J by 9 bases; unmatched bases: 6. The CDR3 contains 14 residues. Germline assignment: CDR1 SGHKS and CDR2 YYEKEE (reference sequence). The CDR3 spells CASSQGLAGPEQFF. The CDR3 nucleotides read TGTGCCAGCAGCCAAGGACTAGCGGGCCCTGAGCAGTTCTTC.

The CDR3 loop reads CASQAGVQETQYF. DNA for the CDR3: TGTGCCAGTCAAGCGGGGGTACAAGAGACCCAGTACTTC. The chain has TRBV19 and TRBJ2-5; 8 positions agree with TRBD2. Germline V lookup: CDR1 LNHDA, CDR2 SQIVND (reference sequence). The ends lost 8 bases at V and 2 bases at J; junction bases unmatched: 4. There are 13 residues in the CDR3.

The V and J genes are TRBV6-6 and TRBJ2-1; D perhaps matches TRBD1 (5 bases). The CDR3 covers 15 residues. Germline V gives CDR1 MNHNY, CDR2 SVGAGI (reference sequence). With 2 bases removed from V and 0 bases from J, the gap between germline ends came to 8 bases. The chain's CDR3 is CASSYGASSYNEQFF. CDR3 in DNA: TGTGCCAGCAGTTACGGGGCGAGCTCCTACAATGAGCAGTTCTTC.

The chain combines TRBV28 with TRBJ2-7; the match to TRBD1 covers 7 bases. V lost 4 bases and J lost 2; bases outside the gene matches: 5. The CDR3 runs 14 residues. Germline assignment: CDR1 MDHEN and CDR2 SYDVKM. The CDR3 sequence is CASSSGQSTYEQYF. The CDR3 DNA follows: TGTGCCAGCAGTTCGGGACAGTCAACCTACGAGCAGTACTTC.

The rearrangement links TRBV11-2 to TRBJ1-5; D is ambiguous. Trimming shortened V by 3 bases and J by 3 bases, and 12 bases separated the two germline ends. CDR3 length equals 15 residues. Germline loops: CDR1 SGHAT, CDR2 FQNNGV. CDR3 sequence: CASSLNSLSNQPQHF. The CDR3 bases are TGTGCCAGCAGCTTGAACTCCCTTTCCAATCAGCCCCAGCATTTT.

The chain combines TRBV21-1 with TRBJ2-3; TRBD1 is taken as the D call from the table, unchecked against the DNA. TRBV21-1 is a known pseudogene. This CDR3 spans 16 amino acids. The CDR3, as DNA: TGTGCCAGCAGCCCAAGTCGGGGACAGGGTACAGATACGCAGTATTTT. Its translation is CASSPSRGQGTDTQYF.

V gene TRBV5-1 combines with J gene TRBJ2-3; TRBD2 matches at 9 bases. J lost 0 bases, V lost 4 bases, and 9 bases had no gene match. Germline lookup yields CDR1 SGHRS and CDR2 YFSETQ. The CDR3 covers 17 residues. Written as DNA, the CDR3 is TGCGCCAGCAGCCCCGGGACTAGCAGACCAAGCACAGATACGCAGTATTTT. Its protein is CASSPGTSRPSTDTQYF.

The CDR3 nucleotides read TGTGCCTGGAGTGTAGTAAGCTTTACCTTCAGGGGAGAGACCCAGTACTTC. The encoded protein is CAWSVVSFTFRGETQYF. This chain joins TRBV30 and TRBJ2-5; D perhaps matches TRBD1 (6 bases). This CDR3 spans 17 amino acids. Per germline, CDR1 GTSNPN and CDR2 SVGIG (reference sequence). The V gene lost 0 bases and the J gene lost 4 bases, with 21 bases spanning the gap.

The chain has TRBV6-6 and TRBJ1-1; no clear D. V dropped 2 bases and J dropped 6 bases, with 13 bases sitting between them. This CDR3 has 14 residues. Germline loops: CDR1 MNHNY, CDR2 SVGAGI (reference sequence). The CDR3 sequence: CASSYALSSAEAFF. CDR3 DNA: TGTGCCAGCAGTTACGCGCTGAGTTCCGCTGAAGCTTTCTTT.

The J gene is TRBJ2-5, the V gene TRBV11-2; maybe TRBD2 (6 bases). V dropped 5 bases and J dropped 2 bases, with 12 bases sitting between them. Germline CDR1 reads SGHAT; CDR2 reads FQNNGV. The CDR3 runs 14 residues. The CDR3 spells CASSPRLGQETQYF. The CDR3 DNA is TGTGCCAGCAGCCCTAGACTAGGGCAAGAGACCCAGTACTTC.

This clone was found a few times. This chain connects TRBV18 to TRBJ2-5; no firm D call. The CDR3 covers 13 residues. Germline V gene data show CDR1 as KGHSH and CDR2 as LQKENI. Trimming took 6 bases from V and 5 from J, leaving 13 bases between them. CDR3 nucleotide sequence: TGTGCCAGCTCGAAGGACCAATCTGAGACCCAGTACTTC. Protein product: CASSKDQSETQYF.

The J gene is TRBJ2-1, the V gene TRBV11-2; D remains unclear. The CDR3 is 15 amino acids. Germline CDR1 and CDR2: SGHAT and FQNNGV. Trimming took 1 base from V and 2 from J, leaving 9 bases between them. The CDR3 bases are TGTGCCAGCAGCTTAGTCGACCCCGCCTACAATGAGCAGTTCTTC. As protein: CASSLVDPAYNEQFF.

The V and J genes are TRBV19 and TRBJ2-7; D remains unclear. This CDR3 has 15 amino acids. The ends were cut back, 0 bases at V and 3 bases at J, with 12 bases in the middle. Germline assignment: CDR1 LNHDA and CDR2 SQIVND (reference sequence). The CDR3 sequence: CASSIDWSSGYEQYF. The CDR3 DNA reads as TGTGCCAGTAGTATAGATTGGAGTTCCGGCTACGAGCAGTACTTC.

The CDR3 bases are TGTGCCAGCATATCCGGGACAGGGGGCCGAGAGACCCAGTACTTC. It translates to CASISGTGGRETQYF. The chain couples TRBV27 to TRBJ2-5; TRBD1 matches at 12 bases. V gave up 7 bases and J gave up 4 bases; unmatched junction bases: 7. The V gene's germline CDR1 is MNHEY and CDR2 SMNVEV (reference sequence). This CDR3 spans 15 amino acids.

J is TRBJ2-1 and V is TRBV5-6; D is uncertain. From germline, CDR1 is SGHDT and CDR2 YYEEEE. V lost 4 bases to trimming and J lost 3 bases, with 8 bases between them. CDR3 length: 13 residues. Written as DNA, the CDR3 is TGTGCCAGCAGCACCCCGGGCTACAATGAGCAGTTCTTC. It is translated as CASSTPGYNEQFF.

This chain links TRBV28 with TRBJ2-4, with TRBD2 matching over 10 bases. The CDR3 is made up of 18 amino acids. After removal of 3 bases from V and 2 bases from J, the junction contained 10 bases not matched to a gene. Germline lookup yields CDR1 MDHEN and CDR2 SYDVKM. DNA for the CDR3: TGTGCCAGCAGTTTGAGGAGCGGGAGGGCCATGACCAAAAACATTCAGTACTTC. Translation: CASSLRSGRAMTKNIQYF.

The V call is TRBV5-1, the J call TRBJ2-7; D gene uncertain. Deletions cut 0 bases from V and 2 bases from J, with 12 bases between. CDR1 and CDR2 from the germline V gene are SGHRS and YFSETQ. CDR3 length equals 15 residues. CDR3 in DNA: TGCGCCAGCAGCTTGGAAAACCACTCGGCCTACGAGCAGTACTTC. It translates to CASSLENHSAYEQYF.

V and J are TRBV27 and TRBJ1-1; a weak D match, TRBD1 (5 bases). The germline V and J ends were trimmed by 5 bases and 3 bases, with 16 bases remaining between them. This CDR3 spans 15 amino acids. Germline CDR1 MNHEY, CDR2 SMNVEV (reference sequence). The CDR3 reads CASSPGTFPYTEAFF. The DNA for the CDR3 is TGTGCCAGCAGTCCCGGGACTTTTCCGTACACTGAAGCTTTCTTT.